The 9 T cell receptor beta chains reported below all come from one sample, sequenced in a study of T cell responses to AZD1222 COVID-19 vaccine. TCRdb keeps only in-frame clones here, not all; method: immunoSEQ multiplex PCR. Of 120,000 to 150,000 clones listed, 85% to 90% are singletons. Sequenced material: peripheral blood, taken 28 days after the second AZD1222 dose. The receptors shown here come from an adult who received the AZD1222 COVID-19 vaccine.

The chain combines TRBV3-1 (or the pseudogene TRBV3-2) with TRBJ2-6; D not resolved. The CDR3 is 18 residues long. The germline CDR1 and CDR2 sequences are LGHDT and YNNKEL (reference sequence). The V gene lost 1 base and the J gene lost 2 bases, with 15 bases spanning the gap. The CDR3 DNA reads TGTGCCAGCAGCCAAGGTATAGCCCGCCGGGCTGGGGCCAACGTCCTGACTTTC. Translating it yields CASSQGIARRAGANVLTF.

This chain joins TRBV4-1 and TRBJ2-3; no reliable D call. This CDR3 region has 12 residues. CDR1 and CDR2 (germline): MGHRA, YSYEKL. Trimming cost V 3 bases and J 8 bases, with 9 bases left between them. The CDR3: CASSQTVGTQYF. The CDR3 DNA follows: TGCGCCAGCAGCCAGACCGTAGGTACGCAGTATTTT.

About this clone: Germline is not matched at one junction end, which may reflect a read error. The chain recombines TRBV30 with TRBJ1-1; D ambiguous. This CDR3 is built from 12 residues. Germline CDR1 GTSNPN, CDR2 SVGIG (reference sequence). The DNA for the CDR3 is TGTGCCTGGAGTGTTATAATTGGACCGCCGGTCTTT. Encoded protein: CAWSVIIGPPVF.

This chain connects TRBV19 to TRBJ1-2; D is ambiguous. V was clipped by 2 bases and J by 6 bases, with 16 bases between them. Germline CDR1 is LNHDA and CDR2 is SQIVND (reference sequence). The CDR3 covers 15 residues. CDR3 DNA sequence: TGTGCCAGTAGTATAACCCAGGCAGACCAGCATGGCTACACCTTC. Amino acids: CASSITQADQHGYTF.

The chain recombines TRBV5-4 with TRBJ1-6; D is undetermined. The V gene lost 0 bases and the J gene lost 9 bases, with 4 bases spanning the gap. The length of the CDR3 is 12 residues. Germline lookup yields CDR1 SGHNT and CDR2 YYREEE (reference sequence). The CDR3 spells CASSLVGSPLHF. The CDR3 DNA is TGTGCCAGCAGCTTGGTTGGTTCACCCCTCCACTTT. The complete variable domain, with remaining parts taken from reference TRBV5-4 and TRBJ1-6, reads ETGVTQSPTHLIKTRGQQVTLRCSSQSGHNTVSWYQQALGQGPQFIFQYYREEENGRGNFPPRFSGLQFPNYSSELNVNALELDDSALYLCASSLVGSPLHFGNGTRLTVT.

The chain joins TRBV28 to TRBJ1-5, with a possible D match to TRBD1 (5 bases). CDR1 and CDR2 (germline): MDHEN, SYDVKM. V was pared by 4 bases and J by 9 bases, with 25 bases between. The length of the CDR3 is 17 residues. The DNA of the CDR3 is TGTGCCAGCAGTTCCATCCTTGGGACGGAGGGTAGGAGGCCCCAGCATTTT. This sequence encodes CASSSILGTEGRRPQHF.

The chain recombines TRBV3-1 (or the pseudogene TRBV3-2) with TRBJ2-7, with D possibly matching TRBD1 (5 bases). With 4 bases removed from V and 1 base from J, the gap between germline ends came to 8 bases. CDR3 length: 13 residues. The germline V gene has CDR1 LGHDT and CDR2 YNNKEL (reference sequence). CDR3 DNA: TGTGCCAGCAGCCTCGCAGGGTCCTACGAGCAGTACTTC. Residues: CASSLAGSYEQYF.

The V gene is TRBV6-5, the J gene TRBJ1-5; D not resolved. The V gene's germline CDR1 is MNHEY and CDR2 SVGAGI. V was cut by 0 bases and J by 6 bases, with 9 bases left in between. The CDR3 spans 14 residues. The CDR3 DNA is TGTGCCAGCAGTTACTCGGTTGACATTCAGCCCCAGCATTTT. Translation: CASSYSVDIQPQHF.

CDR3 in amino acids: CSVEGRGVPGELFF. The CDR3 DNA reads TGCAGCGTTGAGGGTCGGGGAGTTCCCGGGGAGCTGTTTTTT. The chain joins TRBV29-1 to TRBJ2-2, with D tentatively TRBD2 (5 bases). In germline, CDR1 is SQVTM, CDR2 ANQGSEA. This CDR3 region has 14 residues. Trimming took 3 bases from V and 6 from J, leaving 14 bases between them.